The TCR beta chain under discussion was sequenced for a study of T-cell memory formation after mild COVID-19. As for the study in general: In these data, TCR clusters were largely donor specific.

Study-wide findings and caveats: Second-wave clones reaching peak frequency on day 37 lacked confirmed SARS-CoV-2 specificity. CD4/CD8 balance characterized clones contracting day 15 to 85, and CD4+ skew characterized later expanders. Mainly in CM and EM were contracting CD4+ clones; CD8+ were in EMRA.

A few counts support this clonotype. Its target is not known. TCRdb recomputed calls from the 5' RACE reads with MiXCR, one row per CDR3 protein. The sample shows roughly 300,000 distinct CDR3 sequences, around 13% of them seen only once. Trimming stripped 8 bases from V and 5 bases from J, with 18 bases between. CDR1 is MDHEN, CDR2 SYDVKM, per germline. This CDR3 has 14 amino acids. The chain joins TRBV28 to TRBJ1-2, with D possibly being TRBD1 (6 bases). This TCR was sampled from a young man who had mild COVID-19 (a few samples of this study predate the infection). Cell type and time point are not known. Sequencing was performed on PBMCs or a T cell subset sorted from them (not recorded which). CDR3 nucleotides: TGTGCCAGCGCTCCTTCGGGACACGTGTATGGCTACACCTTC. Protein: CASAPSGHVYGYTF.